Listed here is a single TCR beta chain. The authors' processing: The assay estimated nucleated cells by amplifying reference gene primers. Method: immunoSEQ multiplex PCR; TCRdb's copy keeps in-frame clones and lacks some. D and trimming were read from the DNA, whereas the V and J calls and clone size are those reported in that table. The sample gives 250,000 to 300,000 clones, approximately 90% of which show up once; about 4.6% is in the top ten. Trimming took off 0 bases at V and 5 bases at J, with 12 bases between the two ends. This CDR3 spans 16 amino acids. Germline V CDR1 and CDR2: SGHTS, YDEGEE. This sample is part of a study of blood T cell repertoires in COVID-19. Overall study context: Collection of acute and convalescent COVID-19 samples took place in the United States, Italy and Spain. Nucleic acid was either cDNA or gDNA, and it came from T cells, B-cell-depleted T cells, or PBMCs.

The chain employs TRBV5-8 and TRBJ1-6, with D maybe TRBD1 (5 bases). This clonotype was obtained from a man aged 40-50 years with acute or convalescent COVID-19. Sequenced material: peripheral blood. In DNA, the CDR3 is TGTGCCAGCAGCTTGGTTCCTGGACACGATAATTCACCCCTCCACTTT. This translates into CASSLVPGHDNSPLHF.